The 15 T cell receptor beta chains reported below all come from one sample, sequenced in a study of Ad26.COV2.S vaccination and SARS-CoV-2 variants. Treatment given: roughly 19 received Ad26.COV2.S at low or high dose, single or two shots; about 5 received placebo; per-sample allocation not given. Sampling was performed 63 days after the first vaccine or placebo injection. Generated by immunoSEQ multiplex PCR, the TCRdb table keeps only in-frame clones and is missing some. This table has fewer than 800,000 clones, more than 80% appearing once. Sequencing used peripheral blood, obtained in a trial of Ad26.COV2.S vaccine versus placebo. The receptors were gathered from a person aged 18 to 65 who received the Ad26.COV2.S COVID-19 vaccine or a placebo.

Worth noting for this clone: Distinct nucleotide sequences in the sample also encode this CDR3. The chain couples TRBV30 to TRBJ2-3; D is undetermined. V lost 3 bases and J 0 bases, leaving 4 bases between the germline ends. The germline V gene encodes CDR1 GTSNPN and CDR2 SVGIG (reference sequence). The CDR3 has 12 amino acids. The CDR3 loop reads CAWSSSTDTQYF. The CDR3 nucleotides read TGTGCCTGGAGCTCTAGCACAGATACGCAGTATTTT.

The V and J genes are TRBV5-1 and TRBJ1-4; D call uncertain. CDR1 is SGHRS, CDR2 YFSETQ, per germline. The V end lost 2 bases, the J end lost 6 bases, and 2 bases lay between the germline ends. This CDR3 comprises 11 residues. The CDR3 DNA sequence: TGCGCCAGCAGCTTCGATGAAAAACTGTTTTTT. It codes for CASSFDEKLFF.

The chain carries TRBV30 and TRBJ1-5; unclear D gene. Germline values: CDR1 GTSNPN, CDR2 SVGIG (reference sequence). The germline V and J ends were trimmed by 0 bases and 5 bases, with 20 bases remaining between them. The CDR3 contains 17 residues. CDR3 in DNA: TGTGCCTGGAGTGTACGGTACTCGCAGTGGGGTGATCAGCCCCAGCATTTT. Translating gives CAWSVRYSQWGDQPQHF.

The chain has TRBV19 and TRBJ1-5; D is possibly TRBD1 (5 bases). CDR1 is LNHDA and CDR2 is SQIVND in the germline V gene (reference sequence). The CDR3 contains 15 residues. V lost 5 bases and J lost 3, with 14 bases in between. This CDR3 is CASSFQDGANQPQHF. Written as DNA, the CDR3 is TGTGCCAGTAGTTTCCAGGACGGGGCCAATCAGCCCCAGCATTTT.

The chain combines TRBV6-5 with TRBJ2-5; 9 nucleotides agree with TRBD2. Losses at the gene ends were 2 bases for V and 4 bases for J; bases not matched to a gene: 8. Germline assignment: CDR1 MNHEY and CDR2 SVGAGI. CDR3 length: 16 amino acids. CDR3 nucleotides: TGTGCCAGCAGTTACGGCGGGAGGGCCTCTGGAGAGACCCAGTACTTC. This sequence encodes CASSYGGRASGETQYF.

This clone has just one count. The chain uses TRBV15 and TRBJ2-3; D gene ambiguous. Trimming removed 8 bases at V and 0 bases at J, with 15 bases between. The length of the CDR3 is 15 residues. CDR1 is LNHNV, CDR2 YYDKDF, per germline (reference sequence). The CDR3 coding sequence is TGTGCCACCGGGATGGGTAGATCTAGCACAGATACGCAGTATTTT. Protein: CATGMGRSSTDTQYF. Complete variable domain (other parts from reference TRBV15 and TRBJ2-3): DAMVIQNPRYQVTQFGKPVTLSCSQTLNHNVMYWYQQKSSQAPKLLFHYYDKDFNNEADTPDNFQSRRPNTSFCFLDIRSPGLGDTAMYLCATGMGRSSTDTQYFGPGTRLTVL.

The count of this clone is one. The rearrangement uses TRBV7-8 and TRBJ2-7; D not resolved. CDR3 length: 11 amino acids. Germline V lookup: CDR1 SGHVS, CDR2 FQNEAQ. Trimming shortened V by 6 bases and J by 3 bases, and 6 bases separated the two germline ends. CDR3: CASRVSYEQYF. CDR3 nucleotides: TGTGCCAGCAGGGTTAGCTACGAGCAGTACTTC.

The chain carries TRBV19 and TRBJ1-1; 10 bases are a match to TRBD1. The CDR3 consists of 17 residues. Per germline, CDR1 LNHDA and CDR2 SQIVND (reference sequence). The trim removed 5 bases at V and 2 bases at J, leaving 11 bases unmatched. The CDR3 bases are TGTGCCAGTAGTGCCGGGACAGGGGCCAACTTTAACACTGAAGCTTTCTTT. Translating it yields CASSAGTGANFNTEAFF.

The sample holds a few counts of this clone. The CDR3 DNA reads as TGTGCCAGCAGCTTAGCGCCAGGGCACTCCTACGAGCAGTACTTC. Its translation: CASSLAPGHSYEQYF. The chain has TRBV7-2 and TRBJ2-7; the D gene is possibly TRBD1 (5 bases). V lost 0 bases to trimming and J lost 0 bases, with 9 bases between them. Germline CDR1 SGHTA, CDR2 FQGNSA. The CDR3 is 15 residues long.

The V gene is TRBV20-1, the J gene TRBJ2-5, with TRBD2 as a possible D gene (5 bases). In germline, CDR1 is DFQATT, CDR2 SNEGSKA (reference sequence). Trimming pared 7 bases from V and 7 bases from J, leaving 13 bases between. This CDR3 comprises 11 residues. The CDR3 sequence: CSVKPAGTQYF. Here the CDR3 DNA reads TGCAGTGTCAAGCCCGCGGGGACCCAGTACTTC.

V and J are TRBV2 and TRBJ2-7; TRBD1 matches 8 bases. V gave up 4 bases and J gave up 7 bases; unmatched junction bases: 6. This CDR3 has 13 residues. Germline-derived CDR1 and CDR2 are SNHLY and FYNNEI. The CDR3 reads CASSADRGREQYF. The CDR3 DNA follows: TGTGCCAGCAGTGCCGACAGGGGTAGGGAGCAGTACTTC.

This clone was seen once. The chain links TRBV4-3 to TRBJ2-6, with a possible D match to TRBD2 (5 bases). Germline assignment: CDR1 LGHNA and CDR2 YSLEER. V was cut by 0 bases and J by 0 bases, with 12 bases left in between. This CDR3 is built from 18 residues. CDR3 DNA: TGCGCCAGCAGCCAAGATTGGAGGAGAGCCTCTGGGGCCAACGTCCTGACTTTC. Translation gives CASSQDWRRASGANVLTF.

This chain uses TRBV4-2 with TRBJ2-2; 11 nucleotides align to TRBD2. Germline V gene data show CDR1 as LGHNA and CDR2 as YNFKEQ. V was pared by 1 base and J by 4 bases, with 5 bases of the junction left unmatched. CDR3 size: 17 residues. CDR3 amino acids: CASSQASGRSGTGELFF. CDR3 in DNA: TGTGCCAGCAGCCAAGCTAGCGGGAGGTCGGGCACCGGGGAGCTGTTTTTT.

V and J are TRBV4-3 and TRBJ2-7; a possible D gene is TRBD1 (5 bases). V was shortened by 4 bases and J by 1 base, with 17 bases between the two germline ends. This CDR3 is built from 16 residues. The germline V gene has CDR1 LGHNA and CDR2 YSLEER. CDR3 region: CASSRTLTGASYEQYF. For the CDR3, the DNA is TGCGCCAGCAGCCGGACACTCACAGGAGCGTCCTACGAGCAGTACTTC.

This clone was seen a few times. CDR3 residues: CASSPTGRGEKLFF. The CDR3 bases are TGCGCCAGCAGCCCGACAGGGCGGGGTGAAAAACTGTTTTTT. This chain links TRBV5-1 with TRBJ1-4; 7 nucleotides agree with TRBD1. CDR3 size: 14 residues. CDR1 and CDR2 (germline): SGHRS, YFSETQ. Trimming cost V 4 bases and J 7 bases; bases outside gene matches: 7.